These 15 T cell receptor beta chains share one sample of origin, sequenced in a study of T cells after yellow fever vaccination. TCRdb itself ran the 5' RACE reads through MiXCR, one entry per CDR3 protein. The sample gives under 400,000 distinct CDR3 sequences, 11% of which show up once; less than 20% is in the top ten. The sample consisted of PBMCs, taken on the day of the first yellow fever vaccination. The source of these receptors is a man younger than 35 who received the YFV17D yellow fever vaccine.

Only a few counts were recorded for this clonotype. The chain employs TRBV7-3 and TRBJ2-1; tentative D call: TRBD1 (6 bases). The V end was cut by 0 bases, the J end by 2 bases, with 11 bases between. CDR3 length: 16 amino acids. Germline V gene sequence: CDR1 SGHTA, CDR2 FQGTGA. This CDR3 is CASSLTGGRTYNEQFF. Written as DNA, the CDR3 is TGTGCCAGCAGCTTAACTGGGGGCAGGACCTACAATGAGCAGTTCTTC.

The chain is built from TRBV6-5 and TRBJ2-6, with a tentative D call TRBD1 (5 bases). Germline loops: CDR1 MNHEY, CDR2 SVGAGI. V was trimmed by 1 base and J by 0 bases, leaving 7 bases between them. The CDR3 has 16 residues. CDR3 protein: CASSYYRYSGANVLTF. The CDR3 DNA is TGTGCCAGCAGTTACTACAGGTACTCTGGGGCCAACGTCCTGACTTTC.

This clonotype was seen more than once but under ten times. J is TRBJ1-6 and V is TRBV20-1; no clear D gene. This CDR3 contains 14 residues. Trimming shortened V by 3 bases and J by 2 bases, and 8 bases separated the two germline ends. Germline loops: CDR1 DFQATT, CDR2 SNEGSKA (reference sequence). This CDR3 reads CSARLGPYNSPLHF. The CDR3 DNA follows: TGCAGTGCTAGGCTCGGCCCCTATAATTCACCCCTCCACTTT.

The chain links TRBV5-1 to TRBJ2-6, with D perhaps TRBD1 (5 bases). The CDR3 totals 17 residues. Looked up from germline, CDR1 is SGHRS and CDR2 is YFSETQ. V was trimmed by 1 base and J by 0 bases, leaving 11 bases between them. The CDR3 is CASSLSQGLSGANVLTF. CDR3 DNA: TGCGCCAGCAGCTTGAGCCAGGGCCTCTCTGGGGCCAACGTCCTGACTTTC.

The chain joins TRBV7-2 to TRBJ2-1; the match to TRBD2 covers 7 bases. CDR1 and CDR2 from the germline V gene are SGHTA and FQGNSA. J was trimmed by 5 bases and V by 4 bases; bases with no gene match: 8. The CDR3 runs 15 residues. The CDR3 nucleotides read TGTGCCAGCAGCTCCAGCGGGGTTGAAAACAATGAGCAGTTCTTC. It is translated as CASSSSGVENNEQFF.

In its sample, this clonotype was seen a few times. The CDR3 DNA is TGCGCCAGTAGAGTCGGAGACCCCTACGAGCAGTACTTC. This encodes CASRVGDPYEQYF. V usage is TRBV5-1 and J usage is TRBJ2-7; D is unclear. Germline values: CDR1 SGHRS, CDR2 YFSETQ. This CDR3 contains 13 residues. V lost 8 bases and J 2 bases, leaving 14 bases between the germline ends.

The rearrangement links TRBV7-9 to TRBJ2-7; 7 bases map to TRBD1. The CDR3 runs 14 residues. Germline V lookup: CDR1 SEHNR, CDR2 FQNEAQ (reference sequence). The V gene end was trimmed by 5 bases and the J gene end by 3 bases; junction bases not matched to a gene: 7. In nucleotides, the CDR3 is TGTGCCAGCAGCAAACCTGGACAGGACTACGAGCAGTACGTC. The encoded protein is CASSKPGQDYEQYV.

This clonotype came up a few times. The chain uses TRBV11-3 and TRBJ2-2; D may be TRBD1 (6 bases). CDR1 SGHNT and CDR2 YENEEA come from the germline V gene. This CDR3 comprises 15 residues. The V end was cut by 0 bases, the J end by 3 bases, with 8 bases between. The CDR3 loop is CASSLDGQYTGELFF. CDR3 DNA: TGTGCCAGCAGCTTAGACGGACAGTACACCGGGGAGCTGTTTTTT. Based on the CDR3 plus reference TRBV11-3 and TRBJ2-2, the full variable domain is EAGVVQSPRYKIIEKKQPVAFWCNPISGHNTLYWYLQNLGQGPELLIRYENEEAVDDSQLPKDRFSAERLKGVDSTLKIQPAELGDSAVYLCASSLDGQYTGELFFGEGSRLTVL.

This chain joins TRBV5-1 and TRBJ1-1, with D possibly TRBD1 on 5 matching bases. The germline CDR1 and CDR2 sequences are SGHRS and YFSETQ. Trimming removed 0 bases at V and 6 bases at J, with 9 bases between. There are 13 residues in the CDR3. As DNA, the CDR3 is TGCGCCAGCAGCTTGGGCCGGGGGGCTGAAGCTTTCTTT. This sequence encodes CASSLGRGAEAFF.

Many counts were recorded for this clonotype. V and J are TRBV10-3 and TRBJ2-7, with TRBD1 matching over 7 bases. CDR3 length equals 13 residues. The V and J ends lost 9 bases and 3 bases, in that order; junction bases with no gene match: 8. Germline V gene data show CDR1 as ENHRY and CDR2 as SYGVKD. DNA for the CDR3: TGTGCCATAACCCAGGGGGTCATCTACGAGCAGTACTTC. It yields the protein CAITQGVIYEQYF.

The V gene is TRBV11-2, the J gene TRBJ2-3, with D unclear. V gave up 5 bases and J gave up 2 bases, with 8 bases separating them. The CDR3 extends over 13 amino acids. Per the germline V gene, CDR1 is SGHAT and CDR2 is FQNNGV. The CDR3 sequence: CASSPVHTDTQYF. The CDR3, as DNA: TGTGCCAGCAGCCCGGTCCACACAGATACGCAGTATTTT.

CDR3 sequence: CASGMNQETQYF. CDR3 DNA: TGTGCCAGCGGTATGAACCAAGAGACCCAGTACTTC. The chain couples TRBV5-4 to TRBJ2-5, with D uncertain. Trimming shortened V by 7 bases and J by 0 bases, and 7 bases separated the two germline ends. Germline loops: CDR1 SGHNT, CDR2 YYREEE (reference sequence). The CDR3 runs 12 residues.

This clonotype was detected only a few times. This CDR3 is CASSPPRRGPTGELFF. Written as DNA, the CDR3 is TGTGCCAGCAGCCCTCCTCGCAGGGGTCCCACCGGGGAGCTGTTTTTT. The chain has TRBV28 and TRBJ2-2, with D tentatively TRBD1 (6 bases). CDR1 MDHEN and CDR2 SYDVKM come from the germline V gene. V lost 6 bases to trimming and J lost 4 bases, with 18 bases between them. This CDR3 comprises 16 residues.

This sequence joins TRBV9 and TRBJ2-3; TRBD1 aligns across 7 bases. The CDR3 is 14 amino acids. V was clipped by 2 bases and J by 5 bases; unmatched bases: 5. In germline, CDR1 is SGDLS, CDR2 YYNGEE. The chain's CDR3 is CASSVSNRGDTQYF. CDR3 nucleotides: TGTGCCAGCAGCGTTTCCAACAGGGGAGATACGCAGTATTTT. Filled out from reference TRBV9 and TRBJ2-3, the complete variable domain reads DSGVTQTPKHLITATGQRVTLRCSPRSGDLSVYWYQQSLDQGLQFLIQYYNGEERAKGNILERFSAQQFPDLHSELNLSSLELGDSALYFCASSVSNRGDTQYFGPGTRLTVL.

This sequence joins TRBV6-4 and TRBJ2-7; D gene unclear. The CDR3 sequence is 13 residues long. V was cut by 3 bases and J by 3 bases, with 9 bases left in between. Germline CDR1 is MRHNA and CDR2 is SNTAGT. The CDR3, as DNA: TGTGCCAGCAGTGATAGCATCCTCTACGAGCAGTACTTC. Its translation is CASSDSILYEQYF.